The 3 T cell receptor beta chains below were found in one sample sequenced in a study of blood T cell repertoires in COVID-19. Produced via immunoSEQ multiplex PCR; TCRdb's table is partial and in-frame only. The repertoire has about 400,000 clones, approximately 91% of them found once; the top ten carry roughly 2%. The sample comprised PBMCs or T cells enriched from blood (not recorded which). All receptors come from a woman in her 40s with acute COVID-19.

The CDR3 DNA reads TGTGCCAGTAGCCGGACAGGGACGCGCCTCGAGCAGTACTTC. It is translated as CASSRTGTRLEQYF. V is TRBV19 and J is TRBJ2-7; 8 positions agree with TRBD1. Germline values: CDR1 LNHDA, CDR2 SQIVND (reference sequence). The CDR3 consists of 14 residues. The trim removed 6 bases at V and 6 bases at J, leaving 10 bases unmatched.

The chain is built from TRBV30 and TRBJ2-2; 8 bases map to TRBD2. Germline CDR1 is GTSNPN and CDR2 is SVGIG (reference sequence). J gave up 5 bases and V 8 bases, and 7 bases lay outside the gene matches. The CDR3 contains 13 residues. CDR3 DNA sequence: TGTGCCGGAGCGGGGGACTTTACCGGGGAGCTGTTTTTT. Residues: CAGAGDFTGELFF.

The chain combines TRBV6-5 with TRBJ1-1; D is perhaps TRBD1 (6 bases). The germline V gene has CDR1 MNHEY and CDR2 SVGAGI. The CDR3 has 15 amino acids. V dropped 7 bases and J dropped 4 bases, with 19 bases sitting between them. CDR3 in amino acids: CASKRPTGMGTEAFF. In DNA, the CDR3 is TGTGCCAGCAAAAGACCTACAGGGATGGGCACTGAAGCTTTCTTT.